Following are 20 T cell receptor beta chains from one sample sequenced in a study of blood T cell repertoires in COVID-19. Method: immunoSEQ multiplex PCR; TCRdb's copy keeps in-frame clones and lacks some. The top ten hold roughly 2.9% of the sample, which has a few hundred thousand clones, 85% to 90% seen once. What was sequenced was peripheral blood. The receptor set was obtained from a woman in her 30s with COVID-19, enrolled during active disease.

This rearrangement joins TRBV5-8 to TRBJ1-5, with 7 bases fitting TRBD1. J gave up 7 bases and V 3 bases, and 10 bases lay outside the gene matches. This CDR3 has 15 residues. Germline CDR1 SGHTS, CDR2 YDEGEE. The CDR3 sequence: CASSYRDSRRQPQHF. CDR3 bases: TGTGCCAGCAGCTACCGGGACAGTCGGCGACAGCCCCAGCATTTT.

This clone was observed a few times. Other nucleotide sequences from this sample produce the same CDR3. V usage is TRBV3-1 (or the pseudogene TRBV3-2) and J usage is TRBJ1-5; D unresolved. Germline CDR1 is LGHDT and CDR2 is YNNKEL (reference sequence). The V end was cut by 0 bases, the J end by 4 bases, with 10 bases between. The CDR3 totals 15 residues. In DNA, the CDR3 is TGTGCCAGCAGCCAAGACTCGAGGGTGAATCAGCCCCAGCATTTT. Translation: CASSQDSRVNQPQHF.

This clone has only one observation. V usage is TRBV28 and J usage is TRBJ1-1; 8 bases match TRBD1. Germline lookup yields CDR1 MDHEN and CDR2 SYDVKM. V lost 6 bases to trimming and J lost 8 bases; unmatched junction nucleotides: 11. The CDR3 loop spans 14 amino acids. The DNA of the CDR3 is TGTGCCAGCAGAACCGGAGGACAGGGTAGGGAAGCTTTCTTT. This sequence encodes CASRTGGQGREAFF.

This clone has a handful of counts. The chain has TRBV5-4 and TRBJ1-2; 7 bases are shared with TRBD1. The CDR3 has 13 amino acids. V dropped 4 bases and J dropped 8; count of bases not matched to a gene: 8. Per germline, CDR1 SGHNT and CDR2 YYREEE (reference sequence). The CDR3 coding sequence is TGTGCCAGCAGCCAGCAGGGGGTAGGGGGCTACACCTTC. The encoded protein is CASSQQGVGGYTF.

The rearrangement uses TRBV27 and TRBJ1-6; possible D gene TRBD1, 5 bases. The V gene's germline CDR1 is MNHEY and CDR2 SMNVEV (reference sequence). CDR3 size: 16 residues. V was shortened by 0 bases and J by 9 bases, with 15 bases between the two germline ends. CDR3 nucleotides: TGTGCCAGCAGTTTATCGCAAGGACATGGGGCTTCACCCCTCCACTTT. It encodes CASSLSQGHGASPLHF.

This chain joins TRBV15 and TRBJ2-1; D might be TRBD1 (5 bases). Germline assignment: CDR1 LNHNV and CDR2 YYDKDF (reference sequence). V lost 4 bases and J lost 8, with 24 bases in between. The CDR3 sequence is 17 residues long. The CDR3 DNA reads TGTGCCACCAGCACATACCAGCAGGGAAAACTTCGGTATGAGCAGTTCTTC. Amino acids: CATSTYQQGKLRYEQFF.

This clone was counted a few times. The CDR3, as DNA: TGCGCCAGCAGCCCGGACTTACACTCTGGAAACACCATATATTTT. It translates to CASSPDLHSGNTIYF. V is TRBV5-1 and J is TRBJ1-3; D is unclear. Germline V gives CDR1 SGHRS, CDR2 YFSETQ. V dropped 4 bases and J dropped 0 bases, with 11 bases sitting between them. This CDR3 region has 15 residues.

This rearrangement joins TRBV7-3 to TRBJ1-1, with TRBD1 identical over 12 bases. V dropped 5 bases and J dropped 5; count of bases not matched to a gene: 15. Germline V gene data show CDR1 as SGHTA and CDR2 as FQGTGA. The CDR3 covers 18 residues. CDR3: CASSLKGTGGLAGTEAFF. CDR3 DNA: TGTGCCAGCAGCCTAAAGGGGACAGGGGGCCTGGCGGGTACTGAAGCTTTCTTT.

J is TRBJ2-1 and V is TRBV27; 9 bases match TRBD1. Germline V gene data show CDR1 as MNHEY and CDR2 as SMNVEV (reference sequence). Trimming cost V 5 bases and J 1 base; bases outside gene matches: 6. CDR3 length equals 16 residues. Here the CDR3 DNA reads TGTGCCAGCAGTGCAAAGACAGGGGGATCCTACAATGAGCAGTTCTTC. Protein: CASSAKTGGSYNEQFF.

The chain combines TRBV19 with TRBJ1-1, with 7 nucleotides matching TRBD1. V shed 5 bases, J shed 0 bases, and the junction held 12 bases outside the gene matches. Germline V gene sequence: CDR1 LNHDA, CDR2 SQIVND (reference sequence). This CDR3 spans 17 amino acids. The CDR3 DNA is TGTGCCAGTAGTCCCCGACAGGGTAAGGCGTTGAACACTGAAGCTTTCTTT. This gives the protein CASSPRQGKALNTEAFF.

The CDR3 sequence: CASSQKTAGTGGDEQFF. The DNA for the CDR3 is TGTGCCAGCAGCCAAAAAACTGCCGGGACAGGGGGCGATGAGCAGTTCTTC. The rearrangement uses TRBV3-1 (or the pseudogene TRBV3-2) and TRBJ2-1; 12 positions agree with TRBD1. Germline values: CDR1 LGHDT, CDR2 YNNKEL (reference sequence). This CDR3 has 17 residues. V lost 2 bases to trimming and J lost 8 bases; unmatched junction nucleotides: 10.

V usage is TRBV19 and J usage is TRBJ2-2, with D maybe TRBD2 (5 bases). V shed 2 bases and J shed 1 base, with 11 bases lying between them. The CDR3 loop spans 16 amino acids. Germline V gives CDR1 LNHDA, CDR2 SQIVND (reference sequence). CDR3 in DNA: TGTGCCAGTAGTATAATCGGCGGGCAGAACACCGGGGAGCTGTTTTTT. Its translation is CASSIIGGQNTGELFF.

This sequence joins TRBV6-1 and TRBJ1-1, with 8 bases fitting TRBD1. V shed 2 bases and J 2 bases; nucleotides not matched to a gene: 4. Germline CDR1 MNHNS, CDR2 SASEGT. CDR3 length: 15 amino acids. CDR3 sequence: CASSERTGSNTEAFF. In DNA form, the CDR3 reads TGTGCCAGCAGTGAAAGGACAGGGAGTAACACTGAAGCTTTCTTT.

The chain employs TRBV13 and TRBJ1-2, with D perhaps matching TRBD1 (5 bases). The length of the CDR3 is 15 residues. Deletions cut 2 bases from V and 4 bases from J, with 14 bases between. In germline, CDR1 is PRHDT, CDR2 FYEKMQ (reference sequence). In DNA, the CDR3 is TGTGCCAGCAGCTTAACCCAGGGTTCGGGCTATGGCTACACCTTC. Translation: CASSLTQGSGYGYTF.

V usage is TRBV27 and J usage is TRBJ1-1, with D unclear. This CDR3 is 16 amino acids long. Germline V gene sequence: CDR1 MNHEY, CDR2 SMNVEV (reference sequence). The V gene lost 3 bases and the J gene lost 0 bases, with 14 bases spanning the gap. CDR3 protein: CASSLMGGVLNTEAFF. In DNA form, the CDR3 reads TGTGCCAGCAGTTTGATGGGCGGGGTTTTGAACACTGAAGCTTTCTTT.

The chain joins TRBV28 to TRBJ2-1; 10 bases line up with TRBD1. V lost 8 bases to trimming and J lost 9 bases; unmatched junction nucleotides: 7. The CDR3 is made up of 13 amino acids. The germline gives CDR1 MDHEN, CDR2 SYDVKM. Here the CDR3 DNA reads TGTGCCAGCGCCGGGACAGGGGAATTTGAGCAGTTCTTC. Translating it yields CASAGTGEFEQFF.

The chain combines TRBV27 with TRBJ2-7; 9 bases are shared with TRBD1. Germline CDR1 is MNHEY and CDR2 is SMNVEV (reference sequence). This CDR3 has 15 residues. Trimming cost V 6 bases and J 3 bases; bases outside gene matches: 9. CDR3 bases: TGTGCCAGCAGCCCTGACAGGGGGAGAAACTACGAGCAGTACTTC. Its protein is CASSPDRGRNYEQYF.

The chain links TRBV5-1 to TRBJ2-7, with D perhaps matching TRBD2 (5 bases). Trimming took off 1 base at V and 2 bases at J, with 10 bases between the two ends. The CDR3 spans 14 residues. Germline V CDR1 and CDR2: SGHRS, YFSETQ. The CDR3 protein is CASSLTSGTYEQYF. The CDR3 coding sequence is TGCGCCAGCAGCTTGACCTCCGGGACCTACGAGCAGTACTTC.

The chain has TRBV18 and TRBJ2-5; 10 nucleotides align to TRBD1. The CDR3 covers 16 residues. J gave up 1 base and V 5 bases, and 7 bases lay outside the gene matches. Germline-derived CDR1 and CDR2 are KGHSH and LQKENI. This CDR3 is CASSSTGTGVQETQYF. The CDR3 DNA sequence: TGTGCCAGCTCATCTACCGGGACAGGGGTCCAAGAGACCCAGTACTTC. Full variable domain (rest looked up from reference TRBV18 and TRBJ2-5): NAGVMQNPRHLVRRRGQEARLRCSPMKGHSHVYWYRQLPEEGLKFMVYLQKENIIDESGMPKERFSAEFPKEGPSILRIQQVVRGDSAAYFCASSSTGTGVQETQYFGPGTRLLVL.

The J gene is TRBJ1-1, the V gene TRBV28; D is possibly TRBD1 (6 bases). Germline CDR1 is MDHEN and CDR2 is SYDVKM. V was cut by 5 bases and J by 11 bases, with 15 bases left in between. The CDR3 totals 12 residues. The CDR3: CASSPPGVRAFF. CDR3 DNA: TGTGCCAGCAGTCCTCCAGGGGTACGGGCTTTCTTT.